A single sample gave rise to the 30 T cell receptor beta chains below, sequenced in a study of T cell responses to AZD1222 COVID-19 vaccine. Clones were sequenced by immunoSEQ multiplex PCR, and TCRdb holds only the in-frame ones, with some missing. The sample has about 100,000 clones; more than 85% are singletons. The material was peripheral blood, obtained on day 0 of AZD1222 vaccination. All receptors come from an adult in good health.

CDR3 DNA sequence: TGTGCCAGCTCAGCCGGGACAATCTCACAAGAGACCCAGTACTTC. Protein sequence: CASSAGTISQETQYF. This chain links TRBV18 with TRBJ2-5; tentatively, D is TRBD1 (6 bases). Trimming cost V 5 bases and J 2 bases, with 15 bases left between them. The germline V gene has CDR1 KGHSH and CDR2 LQKENI. This CDR3 region has 15 residues.

DNA of the CDR3: TGTGCCAGCAGCAATTCCCAGGGGCAACCGAACACTGAAGCTTTCTTT. Translated, it gives CASSNSQGQPNTEAFF. The chain recombines TRBV21-1 with TRBJ1-1; the table's TRBD1 call for D was not verified on the DNA. TRBV21-1 is noted as a pseudogene. The CDR3 totals 16 residues.

The chain links TRBV7-9 to TRBJ2-5; D remains unclear. The CDR3 has 9 residues. CDR1 is SEHNR and CDR2 is FQNEAQ in the germline V gene (reference sequence). The CDR3: CAVGETQYF. The CDR3 DNA reads as TGTGCGGTGGGGGAGACCCAGTACTTC. The whole variable domain, filled in from reference TRBV7-9 and TRBJ2-5, reads DTGVSQNPRHKITKRGQNVTFRCDPISEHNRLYWYRQTLGQGPEFLTYFQNEAQLEKSRLLSDRFSAERPKGSFSTLEIQRTEQGDSAMYLCAVGETQYFGPGTRLLVL.

The chain links TRBV5-6 to TRBJ1-2; tentative D call: TRBD1 (5 bases). V lost 0 bases to trimming and J lost 4 bases, with 13 bases between them. Looked up from germline, CDR1 is SGHDT and CDR2 is YYEEEE. The CDR3 is made up of 15 amino acids. The CDR3 DNA is TGTGCCAGCAGCTTGGCCGGGGGTCCTGGCTATGGCTACACCTTC. Amino acid sequence: CASSLAGGPGYGYTF.

This rearrangement joins TRBV29-1 to TRBJ1-1; no reliable D call. This CDR3 is 12 amino acids long. Germline CDR1 is SQVTM and CDR2 is ANQGSEA. The ends were cut back, 4 bases at V and 0 bases at J, with 6 bases in the middle. DNA for the CDR3: TGCAGCGTTGGATATTTGAACACTGAAGCTTTCTTT. Encoded protein: CSVGYLNTEAFF.

The chain employs TRBV11-2 and TRBJ2-5; no clear D. The germline V and J ends were trimmed by 5 bases and 1 base, with 8 bases remaining between them. Germline lookup yields CDR1 SGHAT and CDR2 FQNNGV. The CDR3 has 13 residues. The chain's CDR3 is CASSPNSQETQYF. The CDR3 DNA sequence: TGTGCCAGCAGCCCTAACTCCCAAGAGACCCAGTACTTC. Supplemented by reference TRBV11-2 and TRBJ2-5, the full variable domain reads EAGVAQSPRYKIIEKRQSVAFWCNPISGHATLYWYQQILGQGPKLLIQFQNNGVVDDSQLPKDRFSAERLKGVDSTLKIQPAKLEDSAVYLCASSPNSQETQYFGPGTRLLVL.

The chain carries TRBV6-1 and TRBJ2-3; no clear D. The germline V gene encodes CDR1 MNHNS and CDR2 SASEGT. Trimming took off 0 bases at V and 10 bases at J, with 11 bases between the two ends. This CDR3 has 13 amino acids. The CDR3 coding sequence is TGTGCCAGCAGTGAAGCAAGGATAAGGGCGCAGTATTTT. Its protein product is CASSEARIRAQYF.

The chain couples TRBV4-2 to TRBJ2-5; D call uncertain. CDR1 and CDR2 (germline): LGHNA, YNFKEQ. The V end lost 0 bases, the J end lost 14 bases, and 13 bases lay between the germline ends. The CDR3 has 12 residues. In nucleotides, the CDR3 is TGTGCCAGCAGCCAAGAACCCCGGGTGATCTACTTC. Amino acids: CASSQEPRVIYF.

The chain joins TRBV5-1 to TRBJ2-7; 13 bases are shared with TRBD2. Germline V gene data show CDR1 as SGHRS and CDR2 as YFSETQ. Germline trimming cut 3 bases from V and 5 bases from J; bases unmatched to any gene: 5. The CDR3 extends over 15 amino acids. The CDR3 coding sequence is TGCGCCAGCAGCTCCGGACTAGCGGGAGCTCACGAGCAGTACTTC. As protein: CASSSGLAGAHEQYF.

The chain has TRBV28 and TRBJ1-5; a weak D match, TRBD1 (5 bases). Germline V gives CDR1 MDHEN, CDR2 SYDVKM. Trimming removed 6 bases from V and 0 bases from J, with 9 bases in between. The CDR3 consists of 14 residues. Here the CDR3 DNA reads TGTGCCAGCAGCAGGACACTTAGCAATCAGCCCCAGCATTTT. This translates into CASSRTLSNQPQHF.

This chain links TRBV5-4 with TRBJ1-2, with a weak D call TRBD1 (5 bases). The CDR3 covers 14 residues. Germline values: CDR1 SGHNT, CDR2 YYREEE (reference sequence). Trimming took off 0 bases at V and 5 bases at J, with 11 bases between the two ends. In DNA form, the CDR3 reads TGTGCCAGCAGCTTGGCGGGGGGATCTTATGGCTACACCTTC. Its translation: CASSLAGGSYGYTF.

This clone was seen only a few times. The chain carries TRBV6-2 or TRBV6-3 and TRBJ2-7, with D maybe TRBD2 (5 bases). Germline CDR1 is MNHEY and CDR2 is SVGEGT. The CDR3 consists of 12 residues. V was shortened by 2 bases and J by 10 bases, with 12 bases between the two germline ends. CDR3: CASSYQGLPQYF. The CDR3 DNA sequence: TGTGCCAGCAGTTACCAAGGACTCCCCCAGTACTTC.

The chain's CDR3 is CASSYSERNTIYF. In DNA, the CDR3 is TGTGCCAGCAGTTATTCGGAACGAAACACCATATATTTT. The J gene is TRBJ1-3, the V gene TRBV6-2 or TRBV6-3; D is ambiguous. The CDR3 runs 13 residues. V was trimmed by 3 bases and J by 5 bases, leaving 8 bases between them. Germline assignment: CDR1 MNHEY and CDR2 SVGEGT.

J is TRBJ2-5 and V is TRBV6-2 or TRBV6-3; 7 nucleotides line up with TRBD1. Per the germline V gene, CDR1 is MNHEY and CDR2 is SVGEGT. The CDR3 runs 11 residues. Unmatched junction bases numbered 4, after V lost 6 bases and J lost 9 bases. Here the CDR3 DNA reads TGTGCCAGCAGCCTCGGACAGGCCCAGTACTTC. Translating it yields CASSLGQAQYF.

This chain connects TRBV15 to TRBJ1-2, with 7 bases aligning to TRBD1. CDR1 is LNHNV and CDR2 is YYDKDF in the germline V gene (reference sequence). Trimming removed 1 base from V and 4 bases from J; junction bases left unmatched: 0. The CDR3 extends over 13 amino acids. The CDR3 sequence is CATSRGTGYGYTF. The CDR3, as DNA: TGTGCCACCAGCAGAGGGACAGGCTATGGCTACACCTTC.

V is TRBV5-1 and J is TRBJ1-4; the match to TRBD1 covers 11 bases. Germline-derived CDR1 and CDR2 are SGHRS and YFSETQ. With V trimmed by 4 bases and J by 6 bases, 8 bases remained unmatched. The CDR3 consists of 16 residues. The CDR3 is CASSPGQGAWDEKLFF. The CDR3 DNA follows: TGCGCCAGCAGCCCCGGACAGGGGGCTTGGGATGAAAAACTGTTTTTT.

There are a few counts of this clone. The chain is built from TRBV12-5 and TRBJ2-3; the D gene is possibly TRBD1 (6 bases). The germline V and J ends were trimmed by 4 bases and 5 bases, with 22 bases remaining between them. Germline CDR1 reads LGHNT; CDR2 reads FRNRAP. This CDR3 is built from 17 residues. CDR3 sequence reads: CASGSSRTATGLDTQYF. As DNA, the CDR3 is TGTGCTAGTGGTTCCTCCCGGACAGCGACAGGTTTAGATACGCAGTATTTT.

CDR3 in DNA: TGTGCCAGCAGCTCCCGTTTTCGAGCGGGGGGGCCGTACAATGAGCAGTTCTTC. As protein: CASSSRFRAGGPYNEQFF. V and J are TRBV7-6 and TRBJ2-1; TRBD2 aligns across 10 bases. Germline V gene lookup returns CDR1 SGHVS and CDR2 FNYEAQ. The CDR3 spans 18 residues. V dropped 4 bases and J dropped 4; count of bases not matched to a gene: 13.

The chain employs TRBV30 and TRBJ2-2; D unresolved. The germline gives CDR1 GTSNPN, CDR2 SVGIG (reference sequence). CDR3 length: 14 amino acids. V gave up 2 bases and J gave up 4 bases, with 11 bases separating them. CDR3 in amino acids: CAWSPSYPTGELFF. CDR3 nucleotides: TGTGCCTGGAGTCCGTCCTACCCCACCGGGGAGCTGTTTTTT.

The J gene is TRBJ2-5, the V gene TRBV7-2; the match to TRBD2 covers 8 bases. The V segment lost 2 bases and the J segment 2 bases; nucleotides outside the gene matches: 13. This CDR3 region has 18 residues. Germline values: CDR1 SGHTA, CDR2 FQGNSA. CDR3 nucleotides: TGTGCCAGCAGCTTATCGAGGGCGGGGGGAAGGTGGCAAGAGACCCAGTACTTC. Its protein is CASSLSRAGGRWQETQYF.

V usage is TRBV5-1 and J usage is TRBJ2-1; TRBD2 matches 14 bases. Trimming took 4 bases from V and 13 from J; bases not matched to a gene: 16. The CDR3 has 17 amino acids. CDR1 and CDR2 from the germline V gene are SGHRS and YFSETQ. This CDR3 reads CASSIQQRTGTSGSQFF. Here the CDR3 DNA reads TGCGCCAGCAGCATACAACAGAGAACCGGGACTAGCGGGAGCCAGTTCTTC. The full variable domain, its missing parts supplied by reference TRBV5-1 and TRBJ2-1, is KAGVTQTPRYLIKTRGQQVTLSCSPISGHRSVSWYQQTPGQGLQFLFEYFSETQRNKGNFPGRFSGRQFSNSRSEMNVSTLELGDSALYLCASSIQQRTGTSGSQFFGPGTRLTVL.

The chain recombines TRBV7-9 with TRBJ2-1, with 8 nucleotides matching TRBD1. This CDR3 spans 16 amino acids. Trimming removed 5 bases from V and 4 bases from J; junction bases left unmatched: 10. Germline CDR1 and CDR2: SEHNR and FQNEAQ (reference sequence). The CDR3 DNA reads as TGTGCCAGCAGCGTTTCTCGGACAGGGCTTTACAATGAGCAGTTCTTC. Protein sequence: CASSVSRTGLYNEQFF. The full variable domain, completed using reference TRBV7-9 and TRBJ2-1, is DTGVSQNPRHKITKRGQNVTFRCDPISEHNRLYWYRQTLGQGPEFLTYFQNEAQLEKSRLLSDRFSAERPKGSFSTLEIQRTEQGDSAMYLCASSVSRTGLYNEQFFGPGTRLTVL.

This sequence joins TRBV10-1 and TRBJ2-7, with TRBD1 matching 9 bases. The CDR3 covers 15 residues. CDR1 and CDR2 (germline): WNHNN, SYGVQD (reference sequence). Losses at the gene ends were 9 bases for V and 3 bases for J; bases not matched to a gene: 12. The CDR3 DNA sequence: TGCGCCAGAAAACCACCCCTGGACAGGGGCTACGAGCAGTACTTC. Translated, it gives CARKPPLDRGYEQYF.

The chain joins TRBV4-3 to TRBJ1-5, with a weak D call TRBD1 (5 bases). Trimming left V 2 bases short and J 1 base short, with 21 bases between. The germline gives CDR1 LGHNA, CDR2 YSLEER. The CDR3 length is 19 residues. Here the CDR3 reads CASSQFSAPGTGSNQPQHF. In DNA, the CDR3 is TGCGCCAGCAGCCAATTCTCCGCACCCGGGACGGGGAGCAATCAGCCCCAGCATTTT.

This chain connects TRBV7-2 to TRBJ2-3; 9 bases match TRBD2. V lost 5 bases to trimming and J lost 2 bases; unmatched junction nucleotides: 5. The CDR3 runs 15 residues. The germline CDR1 and CDR2 sequences are SGHTA and FQGNSA. CDR3 coding DNA: TGTGCCAGCAGCAGGACTAGCGACTACACAGATACGCAGTATTTT. This sequence encodes CASSRTSDYTDTQYF.

The chain couples TRBV6-5 to TRBJ1-1; TRBD1 might be the D (5 bases). Trimming shortened V by 0 bases and J by 10 bases, and 12 bases separated the two germline ends. CDR3 length: 13 amino acids. CDR1 and CDR2 (germline): MNHEY, SVGAGI. The CDR3: CASSYSLSRGAFF. As DNA, the CDR3 is TGTGCCAGCAGTTACTCGCTTTCTAGGGGAGCTTTCTTT.

The chain carries TRBV28 and TRBJ1-2; D remains unclear. Germline loops: CDR1 MDHEN, CDR2 SYDVKM. The CDR3 is made up of 14 amino acids. V was clipped by 2 bases and J by 6 bases, with 13 bases between them. CDR3 in amino acids: CASSLVQSVHGYTF. CDR3 nucleotide sequence: TGTGCCAGCAGTTTAGTGCAATCGGTCCATGGCTACACCTTC.

This clone came up once. The rearrangement joins TRBV11-3 to TRBJ2-7; unclear D gene. The CDR3 length is 15 residues. Trimming removed 0 bases at V and 3 bases at J, with 12 bases between. CDR1 SGHNT and CDR2 YENEEA come from the germline V gene. This chain's CDR3 is CASSLDGAGSYEQYF. The CDR3 DNA reads TGTGCCAGCAGCTTAGATGGCGCAGGAAGCTACGAGCAGTACTTC.

The chain has TRBV19 and TRBJ2-3, with a possible D match to TRBD1 (5 bases). Germline V gene data show CDR1 as LNHDA and CDR2 as SQIVND (reference sequence). Trimming removed 1 base from V and 2 bases from J, with 10 bases in between. The CDR3 spans 15 residues. DNA of the CDR3: TGTGCCAGTAGTATAGGGACACCCAACACAGATACGCAGTATTTT. It specifies CASSIGTPNTDTQYF.

This clone was detected a few times. The rearrangement links TRBV7-2 to TRBJ1-5, with 9 bases identical to TRBD1. The V gene's germline CDR1 is SGHTA and CDR2 FQGNSA. The trim removed 5 bases at V and 6 bases at J, leaving 8 bases unmatched. This CDR3 spans 15 amino acids. The CDR3 nucleotides read TGTGCCAGCAGCCCTGCTGGACAGGGGTTTCAGCCCCAGCATTTT. Translation: CASSPAGQGFQPQHF.